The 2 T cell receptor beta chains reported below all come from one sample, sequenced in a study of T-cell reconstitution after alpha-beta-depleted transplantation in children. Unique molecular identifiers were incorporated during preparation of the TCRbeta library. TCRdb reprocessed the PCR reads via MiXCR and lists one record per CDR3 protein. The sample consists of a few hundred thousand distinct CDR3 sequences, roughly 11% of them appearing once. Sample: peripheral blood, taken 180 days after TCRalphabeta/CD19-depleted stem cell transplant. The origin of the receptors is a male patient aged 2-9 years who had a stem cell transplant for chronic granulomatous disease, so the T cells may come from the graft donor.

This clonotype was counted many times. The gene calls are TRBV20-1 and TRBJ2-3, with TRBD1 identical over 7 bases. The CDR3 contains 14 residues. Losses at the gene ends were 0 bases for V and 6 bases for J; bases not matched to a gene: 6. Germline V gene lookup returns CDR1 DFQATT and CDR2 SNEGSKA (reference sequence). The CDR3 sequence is CSARDFDRVDTQYF. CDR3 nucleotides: TGCAGTGCTAGAGATTTCGACAGGGTGGATACGCAGTATTTT.

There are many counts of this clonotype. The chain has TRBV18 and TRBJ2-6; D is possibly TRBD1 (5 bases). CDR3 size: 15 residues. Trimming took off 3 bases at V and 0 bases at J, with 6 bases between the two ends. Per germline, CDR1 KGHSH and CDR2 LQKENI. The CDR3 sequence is CASSPQGSGANVLTF. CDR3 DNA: TGTGCCAGCTCACCCCAGGGCTCTGGGGCCAACGTCCTGACTTTC.